This T cell receptor beta chain was identified during a study of OX40 agonist ivuxolimab in advanced cancers. This CDR3 is built from 14 residues. CDR1 is SQVTM, CDR2 ANQGSEA, per germline. V shed 4 bases and J 2 bases; nucleotides not matched to a gene: 8. Profiled with immunoSEQ multiplex PCR; TCRdb holds only in-frame clones, not every one. Of fewer than 65,000 clones in the sample, 80% to 90% were seen once. As concerns this clone: Its antigen is as yet unknown.

The study's findings and limits: Relatively little clonal expansion, among the lowest observed, appeared in partial responders at 0.1-3.0 mg/kg.

The sample was CD4+ or CD8+ T cells sorted from blood, taken in a trial of the OX40 agonist ivuxolimab. The chain combines TRBV29-1 with TRBJ2-7; 7 positions agree with TRBD1. The source is an adult with an advanced solid tumor such as melanoma, head and neck, liver or kidney cancer. The CDR3 DNA follows: TGCAGCGTTGGATCGACAGGGCCGGCCTACGAGCAGTACTTC. Encoded protein: CSVGSTGPAYEQYF.